The present entry profiles one T cell receptor (beta chain) with its context. What it binds is not known. The data originate from a study of T cell responses to AZD1222 COVID-19 vaccine. Points from the study as a whole: Spike as a whole was targeted by vaccine-associated CD4 TCRs, dominant at 160-218 and 743-854.

The table came from immunoSEQ multiplex PCR; TCRdb's copy has only in-frame clones and leaves some out. The sample consists of more than 60,000 clones, 65% to 90% of them appearing once. The CDR3 is made up of 15 amino acids. Per the germline V gene, CDR1 is MDHEN and CDR2 is SYDVKM. V dropped 5 bases and J dropped 7 bases, with 20 bases sitting between them. The source of this sequence is an adult in good health. The chain couples TRBV28 to TRBJ1-2, with D maybe TRBD1 (5 bases). Sequencing used peripheral blood, obtained on day 0 of AZD1222 vaccination. The CDR3 loop is CASSPRGARAIGYTF. CDR3 bases: TGTGCCAGCAGTCCAAGAGGGGCACGGGCCATTGGCTACACCTTC.